Each of the 32 T cell receptor beta chains below was sequenced from the same sample in a study of T cell changes during pregnancy in multiple sclerosis. Profiling relied on immunoSEQ multiplex PCR, and the TCRdb table lists in-frame clones only, not all of them. The data hold around 100,000 clones, with about 94% observed a single time. The sequences come from peripheral blood, collected in the third trimester of pregnancy. These receptors were obtained from a female donor with multiple sclerosis, enrolled in a pregnancy study.

This chain uses TRBV5-6 with TRBJ1-4; 10 positions match TRBD1. Trimming removed 2 bases from V and 3 bases from J; junction bases left unmatched: 1. The germline CDR1 and CDR2 sequences are SGHDT and YYEEEE. This CDR3 has 15 residues. In DNA, the CDR3 is TGTGCCAGCAGCTTCGGGACAGGGGCTAATGAAAAACTGTTTTTT. Its translation: CASSFGTGANEKLFF.

V and J are TRBV5-6 and TRBJ2-3; TRBD1 matches 9 bases. V trimming: 7 bases; J trimming: 1 base; junction bases outside the gene matches: 7. The CDR3 has 15 amino acids. Germline CDR1 is SGHDT and CDR2 is YYEEEE. The CDR3 DNA sequence: TGTGCCAGCGGATTCCGACAGGGGGGCACAGATACGCAGTATTTT. This gives the protein CASGFRQGGTDTQYF.

A single count supports this clone. This chain links TRBV27 with TRBJ2-1; TRBD2 agrees at 7 bases. CDR1 and CDR2 (germline): MNHEY, SMNVEV (reference sequence). The CDR3 is made up of 18 amino acids. Trimming removed 2 bases from V and 0 bases from J; junction bases left unmatched: 10. CDR3 DNA: TGTGCCAGCAGTTTAATGGGGTCGTGGGGGGGCTCCTACAATGAGCAGTTCTTC. This gives the protein CASSLMGSWGGSYNEQFF.

The chain carries TRBV7-9 and TRBJ1-1, with TRBD1 matching 7 bases. The V gene's germline CDR1 is SEHNR and CDR2 FQNEAQ (reference sequence). The CDR3 contains 17 residues. The V gene end was trimmed by 4 bases and the J gene end by 4 bases; junction bases not matched to a gene: 15. In nucleotides, the CDR3 is TGTGCCAGCAGCTCCCACCCCTGGACAGGACGGGGCACTGAAGCTTTCTTT. Translated, it gives CASSSHPWTGRGTEAFF.

The chain links TRBV7-8 to TRBJ1-2; D is undetermined. V gave up 1 base and J gave up 6 bases, with 15 bases separating them. This CDR3 is 15 amino acids long. CDR1 and CDR2 from the germline V gene are SGHVS and FQNEAQ. The CDR3 coding sequence is TGTGCCAGCAGCTTAGATAATTTGCCGGGTCATGGCTACACCTTC. Protein sequence: CASSLDNLPGHGYTF.

The chain employs TRBV7-6 and TRBJ2-5, with TRBD2 identical over 12 bases. V lost 1 base, J lost 7 bases, and 10 bases stayed unmatched. This CDR3 has 17 amino acids. CDR1 and CDR2 from the germline V gene are SGHVS and FNYEAQ. CDR3 loop: CASSLDASGRAGGTQYF. As DNA, the CDR3 is TGTGCCAGCAGCTTAGATGCTAGCGGGAGGGCCGGGGGGACCCAGTACTTC.

Remarks on this clone: One junction end disagrees with the germline gene, perhaps due to a read error. CDR3 in DNA: TGCAGTGCTAGGAGGACAGGGGGGAGGCTCTTC. It yields the protein CSARRTGGRLF. The chain links TRBV20-1 to TRBJ2-1, with 10 bases that match TRBD1. This CDR3 is 11 amino acids long. Germline lookup yields CDR1 DFQATT and CDR2 SNEGSKA (reference sequence).

This clone was seen just once. The genes are TRBV28 and TRBJ2-3, with 7 bases that match TRBD2. J lost 2 bases, V lost 2 bases, and 4 bases had no gene match. This CDR3 contains 15 residues. Looked up from germline, CDR1 is MDHEN and CDR2 is SYDVKM. The CDR3 reads CASSLLADTTDTQYF. As DNA, the CDR3 is TGTGCCAGCAGTTTACTAGCGGACACCACAGATACGCAGTATTTT.

The J gene is TRBJ2-7, the V gene TRBV27, with a possible D match to TRBD2 (5 bases). CDR3 length equals 14 residues. CDR1 and CDR2 (germline): MNHEY, SMNVEV (reference sequence). V shed 8 bases and J shed 0 bases, with 14 bases lying between them. The CDR3 DNA reads TGTGCCAGCCGGAGCGGCCGCCTCTCCTACGAGCAGTACTTC. Amino acids: CASRSGRLSYEQYF.

V usage is TRBV5-1 and J usage is TRBJ2-3; D remains unclear. V was shortened by 2 bases and J by 6 bases, with 4 bases between the two germline ends. The CDR3 has 11 amino acids. Germline-derived CDR1 and CDR2 are SGHRS and YFSETQ. DNA of the CDR3: TGCGCCAGCAGCTTTCAGGATACGCAGTATTTT. Protein product: CASSFQDTQYF.

CDR3 bases: TGTGCCAGTAGTCCGGACGGGAGCTCCTACGAGCAGTACTTC. This codes for CASSPDGSSYEQYF. The chain employs TRBV19 and TRBJ2-7; D may be TRBD2 (6 bases). Trimming took 5 bases from V and 0 from J, leaving 11 bases between them. The CDR3 contains 14 residues. CDR1 and CDR2 (germline): LNHDA, SQIVND (reference sequence).

The chain joins TRBV6-6 to TRBJ2-5; TRBD1 might be the D (5 bases). In germline, CDR1 is MNHNY, CDR2 SVGAGI (reference sequence). Trimming pared 0 bases from V and 7 bases from J, leaving 12 bases between. CDR3 length: 14 residues. In DNA form, the CDR3 reads TGTGCCAGCAGTTACTCGGGGCCCGCTGGGACCCAGTACTTC. Protein: CASSYSGPAGTQYF.

CDR3 residues: CASSSDGGGGTGELFF. CDR3 nucleotide sequence: TGTGCCAGTAGTTCCGATGGCGGGGGGGGTACCGGGGAGCTGTTTTTT. The V call is TRBV19, the J call TRBJ2-2, with TRBD2 identical over 9 bases. The trim removed 5 bases at V and 5 bases at J, leaving 9 bases unmatched. The CDR3 contains 16 residues. Per germline, CDR1 LNHDA and CDR2 SQIVND (reference sequence).

This clone occurred once. V and J are TRBV27 and TRBJ1-2; 11 positions agree with TRBD1. Germline V gene sequence: CDR1 MNHEY, CDR2 SMNVEV (reference sequence). Losses at the gene ends were 2 bases for V and 2 bases for J; bases not matched to a gene: 10. The CDR3 sequence is 18 residues long. The CDR3 DNA reads TGTGCCAGCAGTTTAAGCGGGATTCGGGACAGGGGGAACTATGGCTACACCTTC. This codes for CASSLSGIRDRGNYGYTF.

The chain is built from TRBV2 and TRBJ2-1, with a tentative D call TRBD2 (7 bases). The ends were cut back, 5 bases at V and 10 bases at J, with 24 bases in the middle. The CDR3 length is 16 residues. Germline lookup yields CDR1 SNHLY and CDR2 FYNNEI. The CDR3 DNA is TGTGCCAGCAGTCTTCAAGGGGGGGCCAGTCTTGGGGAGCAGTTCTTC. Translated, it gives CASSLQGGASLGEQFF. The variable domain in full, with the rest retrieved from reference TRBV2 and TRBJ2-1, is EPEVTQTPSHQVTQMGQEVILRCVPISNHLYFYWYRQILGQKVEFLVSFYNNEISEKSEIFDDQFSVERPDGSNFTLKIRSTKLEDSAMYFCASSLQGGASLGEQFFGPGTRLTVL.

V and J are TRBV7-3 and TRBJ2-5; 9 bases are shared with TRBD2. This CDR3 has 17 amino acids. Germline V gene data show CDR1 as SGHTA and CDR2 as FQGTGA. The V gene end was trimmed by 5 bases and the J gene end by 5 bases; junction bases not matched to a gene: 15. Here the CDR3 DNA reads TGTGCCAGCAGCATGGGACTAGCAGACATGCGAAGGGAGACCCAGTACTTC. Its translation is CASSMGLADMRRETQYF.

The chain joins TRBV5-4 to TRBJ1-4, with no clear D. Trimming pared 1 base from V and 8 bases from J, leaving 12 bases between. Looked up from germline, CDR1 is SGHNT and CDR2 is YYREEE (reference sequence). The CDR3 is made up of 14 amino acids. Here the CDR3 reads CASSLRGDEEKLFF. Here the CDR3 DNA reads TGTGCCAGCAGCTTGCGCGGGGATGAAGAAAAACTGTTTTTT. The complete variable domain, with remaining parts taken from reference TRBV5-4 and TRBJ1-4, reads ETGVTQSPTHLIKTRGQQVTLRCSSQSGHNTVSWYQQALGQGPQFIFQYYREEENGRGNFPPRFSGLQFPNYSSELNVNALELDDSALYLCASSLRGDEEKLFFGSGTQLSVL.

The rearrangement uses TRBV5-6 and TRBJ1-1; 11 bases agree with TRBD1. Trimming removed 3 bases from V and 4 bases from J; junction bases left unmatched: 5. The germline V gene has CDR1 SGHDT and CDR2 YYEEEE. The CDR3 spans 15 residues. The CDR3: CASSSGQGVFTEAFF. DNA for the CDR3: TGTGCCAGCAGCTCGGGACAGGGGGTATTCACTGAAGCTTTCTTT.

J is TRBJ2-7 and V is TRBV6-1; D perhaps matches TRBD1 (7 bases). The V gene's germline CDR1 is MNHNS and CDR2 SASEGT. The V end was cut by 8 bases, the J end by 1 base, with 15 bases between. The CDR3 runs to 14 residues. The DNA for the CDR3 is TGTGCCAGCCCCGCGGGACAGCTATCCTACGAGCAGTACTTC. This sequence encodes CASPAGQLSYEQYF.

V is TRBV28 and J is TRBJ2-1; 10 bases map to TRBD2. Germline V gene lookup returns CDR1 MDHEN and CDR2 SYDVKM. J gave up 8 bases and V 6 bases, and 19 bases lay outside the gene matches. This CDR3 has 18 amino acids. The CDR3 region is CASSLGLAGAWRNHEQFF. CDR3 bases: TGTGCCAGCAGCTTGGGGCTAGCGGGAGCCTGGCGTAACCATGAGCAGTTCTTC.

The V call is TRBV7-3, the J call TRBJ2-2; possible D gene TRBD2, 7 bases. V was shortened by 5 bases and J by 1 base, with 14 bases between the two germline ends. This CDR3 contains 16 residues. Germline CDR1 reads SGHTA; CDR2 reads FQGTGA. CDR3 in amino acids: CASSTSGGRNTGELFF. DNA for the CDR3: TGTGCCAGCAGCACCTCGGGGGGCAGGAACACCGGGGAGCTGTTTTTT.

This chain connects TRBV10-2 to TRBJ1-5; D remains ambiguous. There are 11 residues in the CDR3. Trimming removed 2 bases from V and 9 bases from J, with 5 bases in between. Germline CDR1 is WSHSY and CDR2 is SAAADI. CDR3 sequence: CASSEGGPQHF. As DNA, the CDR3 is TGCGCCAGCAGTGAGGGAGGGCCCCAGCATTTT.

The chain links TRBV7-6 to TRBJ2-5; 14 bases fit TRBD2. CDR3 size: 17 residues. In germline, CDR1 is SGHVS, CDR2 FNYEAQ. Trimming took 5 bases from V and 4 from J; bases not matched to a gene: 9. CDR3 bases: TGTGCCAGCAGCCGAGGACTAGCGGGAGGTGGGGGAGAGACCCAGTACTTC. Translating it yields CASSRGLAGGGGETQYF.

V gene TRBV9 combines with J gene TRBJ2-2; TRBD2 might be the D (6 bases). The germline CDR1 and CDR2 sequences are SGDLS and YYNGEE. Trimming stripped 0 bases from V and 0 bases from J, with 12 bases between. This CDR3 is built from 17 residues. The CDR3 bases are TGTGCCAGCAGCGTAGGTGGAGGGGCGGCGAACACCGGGGAGCTGTTTTTT. This gives the protein CASSVGGGAANTGELFF. The complete variable domain, with remaining parts taken from reference TRBV9 and TRBJ2-2, reads DSGVTQTPKHLITATGQRVTLRCSPRSGDLSVYWYQQSLDQGLQFLIQYYNGEERAKGNILERFSAQQFPDLHSELNLSSLELGDSALYFCASSVGGGAANTGELFFGEGSRLTVL.

The rearrangement uses TRBV7-9 and TRBJ1-5; perhaps TRBD1 as D (6 bases). Trimming removed 5 bases from V and 2 bases from J, with 19 bases in between. Looked up from germline, CDR1 is SEHNR and CDR2 is FQNEAQ (reference sequence). The CDR3 has 17 amino acids. The DNA of the CDR3 is TGTGCCAGCAGCCCAAGTGCAGGGGTGGATGGCAATCAGCCCCAGCATTTT. Encoded protein: CASSPSAGVDGNQPQHF.

This sequence joins TRBV19 and TRBJ1-5; the match to TRBD1 covers 11 bases. Germline CDR1 is LNHDA and CDR2 is SQIVND (reference sequence). V gave up 4 bases and J gave up 6 bases; unmatched junction bases: 5. CDR3 length equals 15 residues. CDR3 loop: CASSRDRGNSQPQHF. Written as DNA, the CDR3 is TGTGCCAGTAGTAGGGACAGGGGGAATAGTCAGCCCCAGCATTTT.

As concerns this clone: Within the sample, other DNA sequences also encode this same CDR3. V usage is TRBV5-1 and J usage is TRBJ1-2; the match to TRBD1 covers 10 bases. This CDR3 region has 14 residues. CDR1 SGHRS and CDR2 YFSETQ come from the germline V gene. With V trimmed by 4 bases and J by 5 bases, 5 bases remained unmatched. The CDR3 DNA reads TGCGCCAGCAGCGACCGGACAGGGGGTTATGGCTACACCTTC. It is translated as CASSDRTGGYGYTF. Together with reference TRBV5-1 and TRBJ1-2, the CDR3 gives the full variable domain: KAGVTQTPRYLIKTRGQQVTLSCSPISGHRSVSWYQQTPGQGLQFLFEYFSETQRNKGNFPGRFSGRQFSNSRSEMNVSTLELGDSALYLCASSDRTGGYGYTFGSGTRLTVV.

The chain couples TRBV2 to TRBJ1-6; TRBD1 agrees at 9 bases. This CDR3 is 16 amino acids long. The germline V gene has CDR1 SNHLY and CDR2 FYNNEI. V shed 4 bases and J 10 bases; nucleotides not matched to a gene: 11. This CDR3 is CASSGDPGQGGSPLHF. CDR3 nucleotide sequence: TGTGCCAGCAGTGGAGACCCGGGACAGGGAGGATCACCCCTCCACTTT. Filled out from reference TRBV2 and TRBJ1-6, the complete variable domain reads EPEVTQTPSHQVTQMGQEVILRCVPISNHLYFYWYRQILGQKVEFLVSFYNNEISEKSEIFDDQFSVERPDGSNFTLKIRSTKLEDSAMYFCASSGDPGQGGSPLHFGNGTRLTVT.

The CDR3 DNA sequence: TGTGCCTGGAGTGTATCTCAGGGTTATTCACCCCTCCACTTT. It specifies CAWSVSQGYSPLHF. The chain joins TRBV30 to TRBJ1-6, with D tentatively TRBD1 (5 bases). The CDR3 runs to 14 residues. CDR1 and CDR2 (germline): GTSNPN, SVGIG (reference sequence). Trimming took off 0 bases at V and 8 bases at J, with 11 bases between the two ends.

The chain is built from TRBV9 and TRBJ2-2; a weak D match, TRBD2 (6 bases). V lost 7 bases, J lost 0 bases, and 10 bases lay in between. The CDR3 totals 14 residues. The germline V gene has CDR1 SGDLS and CDR2 YYNGEE. The CDR3: CASEEGSNTGELFF. The CDR3 nucleotides read TGTGCCAGCGAGGAGGGTTCGAACACCGGGGAGCTGTTTTTT.

This clone was recorded only once. The chain combines TRBV28 with TRBJ1-5; 7 bases are a match to TRBD1. Germline CDR1 reads MDHEN; CDR2 reads SYDVKM. V trimming: 6 bases; J trimming: 5 bases; junction bases outside the gene matches: 7. The CDR3 has 14 residues. CDR3 DNA sequence: TGTGCCAGCAGCGACGACAGGGTACATCAGCCCCAGCATTTT. Amino acids: CASSDDRVHQPQHF.

This clone turned up a few times. The J gene is TRBJ1-1, the V gene TRBV27, with 7 positions matching TRBD1. Germline CDR1 and CDR2: MNHEY and SMNVEV (reference sequence). This CDR3 is built from 14 residues. V lost 4 bases and J lost 2; bases outside the gene matches: 4. The CDR3 DNA follows: TGTGCCAGCAGTTCGGGACAGACTAACACTGAAGCTTTCTTT. Residues: CASSSGQTNTEAFF.